The 5 T cell receptor beta chains presented below share a single source sample, sequenced in a study of shared clonotypes between healthy human individuals. The table came from immunoSEQ multiplex PCR; TCRdb's copy has only in-frame clones and leaves some out. The table includes about 1,900,000 clones, just under 95% detected once. Positively selected for CCR7, the CD45RO-negative cells used as naive CD8 cells excluded terminally differentiated effector memory CD45RA+ cells. Sequenced material: naive CD8+ T cells sorted from blood. These receptors were taken from a man between 18 and 35 years old in good health.

Regarding this clone: The same CDR3 can be traced to other DNA sequences in this sample. The chain recombines TRBV11-2 with TRBJ2-7; D remains unclear. Germline CDR1 SGHAT, CDR2 FQNNGV. The V end lost 5 bases, the J end lost 3 bases, and 5 bases lay between the germline ends. CDR3 length: 11 amino acids. The CDR3 protein is CASSHSYEQYF. CDR3 bases: TGTGCCAGCAGCCATAGCTACGAGCAGTACTTC. The entire variable domain, with the rest obtained from reference TRBV11-2 and TRBJ2-7, is as follows: EAGVAQSPRYKIIEKRQSVAFWCNPISGHATLYWYQQILGQGPKLLIQFQNNGVVDDSQLPKDRFSAERLKGVDSTLKIQPAKLEDSAVYLCASSHSYEQYFGPGTRLTVT.

The CDR3 DNA follows: TGTGCCAGCAGATCCCCAGCGGGGGGGCCCTCAGATACGCAGTATTTT. Protein sequence: CASRSPAGGPSDTQYF. The chain links TRBV7-9 to TRBJ2-3, with TRBD2 matching over 10 bases. The length of the CDR3 is 16 residues. The ends lost 6 bases at V and 4 bases at J; junction bases unmatched: 10. Germline assignment: CDR1 SEHNR and CDR2 FQNEAQ (reference sequence).

In its sample, this clone was seen once. Other DNA sequences in this specimen translate into the identical CDR3. The chain combines TRBV4-3 with TRBJ2-7, with TRBD1 as a possible D gene (5 bases). The CDR3 runs to 14 residues. Germline values: CDR1 LGHNA, CDR2 YSLEER. The V gene lost 0 bases and the J gene lost 1 base, with 7 bases spanning the gap. For the CDR3, the DNA is TGCGCCAGCAGCCAAGATGCAGGGTCCTACGAGCAGTACTTC. It specifies CASSQDAGSYEQYF.

The rearrangement joins TRBV4-1 to TRBJ1-5; 7 bases line up with TRBD1. The CDR3 is made up of 15 amino acids. Trimming took 5 bases from V and 5 from J; bases not matched to a gene: 9. Germline V gives CDR1 MGHRA, CDR2 YSYEKL. The DNA for the CDR3 is TGCGCCAGCAGCGTTCGGGACAGCCTCTATCAGCCCCAGCATTTT. It yields the protein CASSVRDSLYQPQHF.

Notes on this clone: Other DNA sequences of this sample code for an identical CDR3. The chain has TRBV7-9 and TRBJ1-5, with D uncertain. In germline, CDR1 is SEHNR, CDR2 FQNEAQ (reference sequence). This CDR3 is 12 amino acids long. Trimming took 6 bases from V and 2 from J, leaving 5 bases between them. In DNA, the CDR3 is TGTGCCAGCAGTGATGGCAATCAGCCCCAGCATTTT. Translation gives CASSDGNQPQHF.